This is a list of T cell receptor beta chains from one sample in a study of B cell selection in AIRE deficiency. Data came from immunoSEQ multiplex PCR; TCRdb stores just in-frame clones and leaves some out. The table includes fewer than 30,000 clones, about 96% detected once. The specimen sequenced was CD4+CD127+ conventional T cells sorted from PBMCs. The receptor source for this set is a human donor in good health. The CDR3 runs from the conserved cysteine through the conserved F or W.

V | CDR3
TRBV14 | CASSPTLGQQYGYTF
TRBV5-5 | CASSLDRGLRGEQYF
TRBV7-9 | CASSPGTGSYEQYF
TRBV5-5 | CASSRAGSYEQYF
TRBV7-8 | CASSRTGGHSNQPQHF
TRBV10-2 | CASRPGIGTYGYTF
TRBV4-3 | CASSQVFAQPQHF
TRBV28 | CASSFLARGEANEKLFF
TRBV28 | CASSKRGLNYGYTF
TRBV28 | CASRDLTRAGNEQFF
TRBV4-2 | CASSQVRRRPYEQYF
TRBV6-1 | CASSEPFRLAGAGEQYF
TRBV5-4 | CASSQGQGKEVPLHF
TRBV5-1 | CASSAGTGPYNEQFF
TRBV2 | CATKLTLTGAEAFF
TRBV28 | CASGLPGTGYTF
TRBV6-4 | CASKREPRTGELFF
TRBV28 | CASSSAGSSSYNSPLHF
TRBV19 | CATRGTSASSYNEQFF
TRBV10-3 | CAISPSLAGGVNGQFF
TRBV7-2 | CASSRTSVGEQYF
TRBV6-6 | CASSYLDTYGYTF
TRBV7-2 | CASSLQTLVNEKLFF
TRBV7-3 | CASTPDRLKGNTIYF
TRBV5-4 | CASSSRLAGGETQYF
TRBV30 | CAWSYTGELFF
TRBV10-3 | CAIGTLETYEQYF
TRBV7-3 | CASSPGGGPNGYTF
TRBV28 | CASSSRAEAFF
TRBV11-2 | CASSFRRAAGGFYEQYF
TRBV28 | CASSIRSGGHEQYF
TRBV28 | CASTGLLNEQFF
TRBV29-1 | CSVRTGGTYEQYF
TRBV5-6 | CASSPRGRGYNEQFF
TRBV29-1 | CSVDNRGQAFF
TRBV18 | CASSPRPSLRSHEQFF
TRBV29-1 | CSVGVVYEQYF
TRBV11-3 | CASSLEFGGPKNEQFF
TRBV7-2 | CASSSGTSYEQYF
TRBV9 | CASSVEAGSGNTIYF
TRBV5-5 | CASSSPGGSYEQYF
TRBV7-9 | CASSLEGVAGEQYF
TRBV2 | CASSGGAGAYNEQFF
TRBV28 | CASSWGAEDTQYF
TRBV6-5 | CASSPSGTSKGKQYF
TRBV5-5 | CASSPGTGDGYTF
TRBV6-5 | CASRKGLASYEQYF
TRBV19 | CASSIDARGTSGLSYEQYF
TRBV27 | CASTRIGADEKLFF
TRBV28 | CASSSSDKGTNEKLFF
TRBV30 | CAWSTGGTVGTEAFF
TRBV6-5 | CASSLGQGKDNYGYTF
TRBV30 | CAWSPPGAGTNEQFF
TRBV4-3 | CASSQTGGATETQYF
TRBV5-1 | CASSFDPTYEQYF